This T cell receptor beta chain was found in a study of spatial heterogeneity in lung cancer. Time point reported: sample taken at primary tumor resection. Samples were obtained from 65 to 80 donors, all untreated early-stage non-small cell lung cancer patients. Unsorted whole RNA samples from tumor, nontumor lung or frozen PBMC were sequenced. Single TCR cDNA molecules each had their own unique molecular identifier. TCRdb re-analysed the 5' RACE reads in MiXCR, keeping a single row per CDR3 protein. Of over 5,000 distinct CDR3 sequences in the sample, 6.5% to 8.5% are singletons; the top ten hold approximately 17%. Study conclusions and caveats: Tumoral mutation counts were tracked by counts of expanded intratumoral alpha and beta TCRs.

This CDR3 region has 15 residues. The V segment lost 10 bases and the J segment 4 bases; nucleotides outside the gene matches: 12. Germline CDR1 ENHRY, CDR2 SYGVKD. This clonotype was counted only a few times. Antigen specificity is unknown. The gene calls are TRBV10-3 and TRBJ2-2; TRBD2 agrees at 7 bases. The clonotype originates from a female donor with early-stage non-small cell lung cancer. The sequenced sample was lung tumor tissue, obtained at surgery. The CDR3 DNA reads TGTGCCACCCTAAAAAGCGGGATGGGCACCGGGGAGCTGTTTTTT. This encodes CATLKSGMGTGELFF.